A selection of T cell receptor beta chains follows, all from one sample in a study of CD8 T cells in Susac syndrome. TCRdb used MiXCR to reprocess the immunoSEQ multiplex PCR reads, holding one entry per CDR3 protein. The table lists about 180,000 distinct CDR3 sequences, approximately 95% of them singletons. The sample was CD4+ T cells from PBMCs. Every receptor here comes from a human donor with Susac syndrome. Both conserved end residues are part of each CDR3.

j_call v_call cdr3_aa
TRBJ2-1 TRBV9 CASSVADNEQFF
TRBJ1-1 TRBV20-1 CSVTRDRGLNTEAFF
TRBJ1-1 TRBV9 CASSVAGGWGTEAFF
TRBJ2-1 TRBV29-1 CSGRQGTNEQFF
TRBJ1-1 TRBV29-1 CSVDRGGTEAFF
TRBJ2-7 TRBV7-2 CASSLDQGKEQYF
TRBJ2-3 TRBV6-2/TRBV6-3 CASRSWDTQYF
TRBJ1-1 TRBV7-2 CASSPPLAGGEAFF
TRBJ1-1 TRBV13 CASSPRRRGTEAFF
TRBJ2-3 TRBV20-1 CSPGGAPTDTQYF
TRBJ1-1 TRBV29-1 CSVEIGGLGTEAFF
TRBJ1-5 TRBV20-1 CSADRLTRGTNSNQPQHF
TRBJ2-4 TRBV4-1 CASSPLGKLAKNIQYF
TRBJ2-5 TRBV5-8 CASSQGGRGVQETQYF
TRBJ2-5 TRBV7-3 CASSPQGSLETQYF
TRBJ2-3 TRBV12-3/TRBV12-4 CASSFRGGDTQYF
TRBJ1-5 TRBV4-1 CASSQIPGGDQPQHF
TRBJ2-6 TRBV4-1 CASSQSLRDGTGGARAGANVLTF
TRBJ1-2 TRBV29-1 CSVGDWGDYGYTF
TRBJ2-1 TRBV6-1 CASRKSSGSSYNEQFF
TRBJ2-1 TRBV6-5 CASSLGQGPYNEQFF
TRBJ2-7 TRBV30 CAWETSYEQYF
TRBJ2-1 TRBV3-1 CASSRRPGDGEQFF
TRBJ2-5 TRBV24-1 CATSDAIPSDREQETQYF
TRBJ2-5 TRBV20-1 CTGPGGSTPETQYF
TRBJ2-5 TRBV15 CATSRDGTRQETQYF
TRBJ2-7 TRBV20-1 CSARVNSYEQYF
TRBJ2-7 TRBV25-1 CASSEEAYYEQYF
TRBJ2-1 TRBV6-1 CASSELAGVYNEQFF
TRBJ1-6 TRBV15 CATSKSGGGESPLHF
TRBJ2-3 TRBV30 CALGEAHPHMDTQYF
TRBJ2-1 TRBV20-1 CSVLGRVRIDEQFF
TRBJ1-5 TRBV12-3/TRBV12-4 CASSLGTGLDF
TRBJ2-5 TRBV18 CASSLRLAGVEETQYF
TRBJ2-3 TRBV9 CASSVGALSTDTQYF
TRBJ1-2 TRBV6-2/TRBV6-3 CASSYTRTRDGYTF
TRBJ2-1 TRBV24-1 CATSAQNPGSNEQFF
TRBJ2-2 TRBV9 CASSAGTGDTGELFF
TRBJ2-3 TRBV20-1 CSATPWGGRRIRTDTQYF
TRBJ2-2 TRBV6-5 CASQTTVPGELFF
TRBJ1-5 TRBV5-1 CASSPDGRNQPQHF
TRBJ1-6 TRBV3-1 CASSQAGGRGDSPLHF
TRBJ1-6 TRBV9 CASSASAGGSPLHF
TRBJ1-4 TRBV28 CASSFSQGGNEKLFF
TRBJ1-5 TRBV5-1 CASSYGTGNQPQHF